This entry features one T cell receptor (beta chain) sequence. Its target is not known. This may stem from a read error, because a much larger clone lies one nucleotide away. The CDR3 is made up of 15 amino acids. Per germline, CDR1 MNHEY and CDR2 SMNVEV (reference sequence). V shed 6 bases, J shed 2 bases, and the junction held 9 bases outside the gene matches. These data belong to a study of glioma-infiltrating T cells. Study summary: Sequencing aimed for about 4.5- to 10-fold coverage of about a million peripheral T cells. The study's findings and limits: Tissue-blood divergence was below expectation in non-neoplastic patients, above in gliomas. Only very few CDR3 sequences appeared in both tissue and blood.

The iRepertoire nested amplicon-rescue multiplex PCR amplified TCR alpha and beta CDR3s from RNA. TCRdb independently ran MiXCR on the multiplex PCR reads; one entry per CDR3 protein. The sample records roughly 350,000 distinct CDR3 sequences, approximately 42% being singletons. Sequenced input: glioma tissue, nonneoplastic brain tissue, or PBMCs (not recorded which). This clonotype originated in a human donor with low-grade glioma or glioblastoma, undergoing nonglioma brain surgery, or in good health (not recorded which). The chain employs TRBV27 and TRBJ2-7; 8 bases agree with TRBD1. The CDR3 loop is CASRAATGEAYEQYF. The CDR3 coding sequence is TGTGCCAGCAGAGCCGCGACAGGGGAGGCCTACGAGCAGTACTTC.